These T cell receptor beta chains were read from a single sample in a study of T cell changes during pregnancy in multiple sclerosis. Repertoires were generated with immunoSEQ multiplex PCR, while TCRdb's copy carries only in-frame clones and drops some. The sample records tens of thousands of clones, around 91% being singletons. The input for sequencing was CD8+ T cells from peripheral blood mononuclear cells, taken in the second trimester of pregnancy. These receptors were obtained from a female donor with multiple sclerosis, enrolled in a pregnancy study. Both conserved end residues are part of each CDR3. The order of the fields is CDR3 length, D gene, V gene, clone size, J gene, CDR3 DNA, CDR3 protein. A D gene is named only where the DNA matches it firmly. Not all rows give a size; the values are once, few, many and, for expanded clones, a class.

17,TRBD2,TRBV4-1,-,TRBJ2-3,TGCGCCAGCAGCCAAAACCCTACGGGGGGGCCGATAGATACGCAGTATTTT,CASSQNPTGGPIDTQYF
13,-,TRBV6-1,-,TRBJ2-2,TGTGCCGTACGCGGGGTGAACACCGGGGAGCTGTTTTTT,CAVRGVNTGELFF
14,TRBD1,TRBV19,once,TRBJ2-7,TGTGCCAGTTGTCCCGAGGACAGGGTTCACGAGCAGTACTTC,CASCPEDRVHEQYF
14,-,TRBV5-1,-,TRBJ2-3,TGCGCCAGCAGCTTGGAGGGGGGCACAGATACGCAGTATTTT,CASSLEGGTDTQYF
17,TRBD2,TRBV9,-,TRBJ2-3,TGTGCCAGCAGCGTACTGGACGGGGGGACCCGCACAGATACGCAGTATTTT,CASSVLDGGTRTDTQYF
15,TRBD1,TRBV19,-,TRBJ2-7,TGTGCCAGTAGTATGGGGACAGGGGTCCGCTACGAGCAGTACTTC,CASSMGTGVRYEQYF
16,TRBD2,TRBV5-8,-,TRBJ2-1,TGTGCCAGCAGCTCCCCTCCCGGGGGGGCCGACAATGAGCAGTTCTTC,CASSSPPGGADNEQFF
13,-,TRBV30,once,TRBJ2-1,TGTGCCTGGAGTAGAACGGGAGCCAATGAGCAGTTCTTC,CAWSRTGANEQFF
14,-,TRBV6-5,-,TRBJ2-5,TGTGCCAGCAGTTATCAGGGAACGTGGGAGACCCAGTACTTC,CASSYQGTWETQYF
13,-,TRBV5-1,-,TRBJ1-1,TGCGCCAGCAGCTTTCGGGTGAACACTGAAGCTTTCTTT,CASSFRVNTEAFF
12,-,TRBV7-9,-,TRBJ2-1,TGTGCCAGCAGCAAACAGGGCAATGAGCAGTTCTTC,CASSKQGNEQFF
13,TRBD2,TRBV6-1,once,TRBJ2-5,TGTGCCAGCAGTGAGGGGCGGGAGTGGACCCAGTACTTC,CASSEGREWTQYF
14,TRBD2,TRBV10-2,-,TRBJ2-7,TGCGCCAGCATGGGCGGGAGTGGGTCCTACGAGCAGTACTTC,CASMGGSGSYEQYF
14,TRBD2,TRBV7-6,-,TRBJ2-3,TGTGCCAGCAGCTTATCTGGCGGGAGTGATACGCAGTATTTT,CASSLSGGSDTQYF
12,-,TRBV5-4,-,TRBJ1-1,TGTGCCAGCAGCTTGCTTGCGGATGAAGCTTTCTTT,CASSLLADEAFF
15,-,TRBV4-3,-,TRBJ1-2,TGCGCCAGCAGCCAAGAATCAGGGTTCGCCTATGGCTACACCTTC,CASSQESGFAYGYTF
15,TRBD2,TRBV27,-,TRBJ2-3,TGTGCCAGCACCCTGGGCGGGACTAGCGGAGATACGCAGTATTTT,CASTLGGTSGDTQYF
12,-,TRBV27,once,TRBJ2-7,TGTGCCAGCAGAAGCCCCTCGTTCGAGCAGTACTTC,CASRSPSFEQYF
15,TRBD1,TRBV29-1,-,TRBJ2-7,TGCAGCGTTGTTCCTTTGGGGACAGGGGGTAACGAGCAGTACTTC,CSVVPLGTGGNEQYF
11,-,TRBV10-2,few,TRBJ1-2,TGCGCCAGCAGTGTCGGTGATGGCTACACCTTC,CASSVGDGYTF
14,TRBD1,TRBV27,once,TRBJ2-3,TGTGCCAGCAGTGGGACAGGGGTAACAGATACGCAGTATTTT,CASSGTGVTDTQYF
19,TRBD2,TRBV5-4,-,TRBJ2-1,TGTGCCAGCAGCTTGGCTCCAGCGGGAGCCATTCGCTCCTACAATGAGCAGTTCTTC,CASSLAPAGAIRSYNEQFF
13,-,TRBV29-1,-,TRBJ1-1,TGCACCACCAAGGCAGGCCTGAACACTGAAGCTTTCTTT,CTTKAGLNTEAFF
14,-,TRBV5-1,-,TRBJ2-1,TGCGCCAGTTGTAACCTAGCCGGTCACAATGAGCAGTTCTTC,CASCNLAGHNEQFF
15,TRBD2,TRBV6-5,-,TRBJ2-7,TGTGCCAGCAGTTCCGGACTAGCGGGAGGGTCCGAGCAGTACTTC,CASSSGLAGGSEQYF
15,-,TRBV4-3,-,TRBJ1-2,TGCGCCAGCAGCCAAGAGAGGGGGTCCAACTATGGCTACACCTTC,CASSQERGSNYGYTF
16,TRBD1,TRBV27,-,TRBJ1-1,TGTGCCAGCAGTTTATCGATTGTCACAGGGGGCACTGAAGCTTTCTTT,CASSLSIVTGGTEAFF
15,-,TRBV2,-,TRBJ1-2,TGTGCTCGCCAACAAGGGGAAATAGCTAACTATGGCTACACCTTC,CARQQGEIANYGYTF
14,TRBD1,TRBV2,-,TRBJ1-3,TGTGCCAGAAACACAGGGGACTCTGGAAACACCATATATTTT,CARNTGDSGNTIYF
13,-,TRBV5-1,-,TRBJ2-1,TGCGCCAGCAGCTTGGGGACAGTTGATGAGCAGTTCTTC,CASSLGTVDEQFF
16,-,TRBV4-2,-,TRBJ2-6,TGTGCCAGCAGCCAGGACAGAGACTCTGGGGCCAACGTCCTGACTTTC,CASSQDRDSGANVLTF
14,TRBD2,TRBV6-6,once,TRBJ2-7,TGTGCCAGCAGTTACCCGGGGGGGAGGGACGAGCAGTACTTC,CASSYPGGRDEQYF
16,-,TRBV4-3,-,TRBJ2-6,TGCGCCAGCAGCCAAGAATCAGGCTCTGGGGCCAACGTCCTGACTTTC,CASSQESGSGANVLTF
15,TRBD1,TRBV6-1,-,TRBJ1-5,TGTGCCAGCAGAAGGGACAGGAGCGGCGATCAGCCCCAGCATTTT,CASRRDRSGDQPQHF
18,TRBD2,TRBV7-6,-,TRBJ2-7,TGTGCCAGCAGCTTAGGTATAGCGGGCGATCTAAAATCCTACGAGCAGTACTTC,CASSLGIAGDLKSYEQYF
19,TRBD2,TRBV19,-,TRBJ2-7,TGTGCCAGTAGTATTAGAGGGACTAGCGGACCAGCTTTCTTCTACGAGCAGTACTTC,CASSIRGTSGPAFFYEQYF
16,-,TRBV4-1,-,TRBJ2-1,TGCGCCAGCAGCCAAGAAACGGGTCTCTCCTACAATGAGCAGTTCTTC,CASSQETGLSYNEQFF
16,TRBD2,TRBV19,-,TRBJ2-1,TGTGCCAGTACCTCAATGACTAGCGGAATTTACAATGAGCAGTTCTTC,CASTSMTSGIYNEQFF
14,-,TRBV5-3,once,TRBJ1-6,TGTGCCAGAAGCTTGTTCCGTTATAATTCACCCCTCCACTTT,CARSLFRYNSPLHF
15,TRBD1,TRBV6-4,-,TRBJ2-3,TGTGCCAGCAGCCCACAGGGGGCTCTAGCAGATACGCAGTATTTT,CASSPQGALADTQYF
13,TRBD2,TRBV30,-,TRBJ2-3,TGTGCCTGGAGCGGGGGGGGCACAGATACGCAGTATTTT,CAWSGGGTDTQYF
15,-,TRBV27,-,TRBJ2-7,TGTGCCAGCAGTTTCAACGCTGGGACAACATACGAGCAGTACTTC,CASSFNAGTTYEQYF
15,-,TRBV12-5,-,TRBJ2-1,TGTGCTAGTGGTTTGGTAGGCGGGTCGCTCAATGAGCAGTTCTTC,CASGLVGGSLNEQFF
14,-,TRBV15,-,TRBJ1-2,TGTGCCACCAGCAGCCCCTGGGGTGGGGCTGGCTACACCTTC,CATSSPWGGAGYTF
17,TRBD1,TRBV19,-,TRBJ2-5,TGTGCCAGTAGTTCGCTATTCCGGGACAGGGCAGGAGAGACCCAGTACTTC,CASSSLFRDRAGETQYF
13,-,TRBV7-9,-,TRBJ1-2,TGTGCCAGCAGCCCCGGCGGGGGCTATGGCTACACCTTC,CASSPGGGYGYTF
13,-,TRBV30,once,TRBJ2-2,TGTGCCTGGACACACGAGAACACCGGGGAGCTGTTTTTT,CAWTHENTGELFF
16,TRBD2,TRBV9,once,TRBJ2-2,TGTGCCAGCAGCAGACTAGCGGTCGCGAACACCGGGGAGCTGTTTTTT,CASSRLAVANTGELFF
16,TRBD1,TRBV7-3,once,TRBJ2-3,TGTGCCAGCAGCTCCATGGGACAGAGGGAAACAGATACGCAGTATTTT,CASSSMGQRETDTQYF
15,-,TRBV19,few,TRBJ2-2,TGTGCCAGTAGTCCTATGGGACACGACACCGGGGAGCTGTTTTTT,CASSPMGHDTGELFF
12,TRBD1,TRBV27,-,TRBJ2-7,TGTGCCAGCAGTGGACAGGGAAACGAGCAGTACTTC,CASSGQGNEQYF